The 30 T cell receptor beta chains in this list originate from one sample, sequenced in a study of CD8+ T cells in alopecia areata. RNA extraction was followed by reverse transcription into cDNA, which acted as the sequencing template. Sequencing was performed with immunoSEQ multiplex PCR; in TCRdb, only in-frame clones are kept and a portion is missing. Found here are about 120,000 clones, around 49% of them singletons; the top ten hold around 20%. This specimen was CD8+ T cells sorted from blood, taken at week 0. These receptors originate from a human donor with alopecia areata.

CDR3 nucleotides: TGTGCCAGCAGCGATTCGAACTCCTACAATGAGCAGTTCTTC. Translation gives CASSDSNSYNEQFF. The V and J genes are TRBV9 and TRBJ2-1; no reliable D call. Germline V lookup: CDR1 SGDLS, CDR2 YYNGEE. Trimming took off 3 bases at V and 0 bases at J, with 7 bases between the two ends. The CDR3 has 14 amino acids.

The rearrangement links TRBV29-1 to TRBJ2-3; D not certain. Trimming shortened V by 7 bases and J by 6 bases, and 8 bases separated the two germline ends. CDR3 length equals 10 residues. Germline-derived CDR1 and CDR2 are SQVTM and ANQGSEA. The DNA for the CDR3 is TGCAGCGCCCGATTGGATACGCAGTATTTT. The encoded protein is CSARLDTQYF.

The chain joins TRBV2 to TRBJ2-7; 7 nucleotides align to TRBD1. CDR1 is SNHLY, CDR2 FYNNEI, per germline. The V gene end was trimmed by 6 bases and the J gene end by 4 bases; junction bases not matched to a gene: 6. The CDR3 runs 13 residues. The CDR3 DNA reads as TGTGCCAGCAGCCCCGGGACAGTATACGAGCAGTACTTC. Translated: CASSPGTVYEQYF.

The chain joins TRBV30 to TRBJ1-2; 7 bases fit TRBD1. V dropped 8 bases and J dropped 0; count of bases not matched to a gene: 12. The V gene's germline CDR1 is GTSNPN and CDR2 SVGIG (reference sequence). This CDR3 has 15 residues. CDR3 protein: CALKTGLEANYGYTF. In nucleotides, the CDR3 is TGTGCCCTTAAGACAGGGCTTGAAGCTAACTATGGCTACACCTTC.

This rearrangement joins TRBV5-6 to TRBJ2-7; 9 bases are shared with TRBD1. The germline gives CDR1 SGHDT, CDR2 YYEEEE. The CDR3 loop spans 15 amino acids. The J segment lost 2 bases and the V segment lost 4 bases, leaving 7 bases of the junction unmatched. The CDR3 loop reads CASSTLTGGPYEQYF. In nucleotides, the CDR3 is TGTGCCAGCAGCACCCTGACAGGGGGACCCTACGAGCAGTACTTC.

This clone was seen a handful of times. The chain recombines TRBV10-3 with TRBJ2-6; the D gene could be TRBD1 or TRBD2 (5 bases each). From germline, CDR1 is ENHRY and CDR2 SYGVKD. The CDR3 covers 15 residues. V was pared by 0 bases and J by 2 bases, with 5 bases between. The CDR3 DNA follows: TGTGCCATCAGTGAGTCGGGGGCTGGGGCCAACGTCCTGACTTTC. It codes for CAISESGAGANVLTF.

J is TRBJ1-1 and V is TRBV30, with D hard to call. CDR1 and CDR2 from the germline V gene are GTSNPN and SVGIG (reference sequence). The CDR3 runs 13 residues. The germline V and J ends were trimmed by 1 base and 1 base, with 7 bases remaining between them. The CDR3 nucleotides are TGTGCCTGGAGTGCAGAACAGAACACTGAAGCTTTCTTT. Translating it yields CAWSAEQNTEAFF. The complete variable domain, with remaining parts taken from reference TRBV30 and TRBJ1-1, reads SQTIHQWPATLVQPVGSPLSLECTVEGTSNPNLYWYRQAAGRGLQLLFYSVGIGQISSEVPQNLSASRPQDRQFILSSKKLLLSDSGFYLCAWSAEQNTEAFFGQGTRLTVV.

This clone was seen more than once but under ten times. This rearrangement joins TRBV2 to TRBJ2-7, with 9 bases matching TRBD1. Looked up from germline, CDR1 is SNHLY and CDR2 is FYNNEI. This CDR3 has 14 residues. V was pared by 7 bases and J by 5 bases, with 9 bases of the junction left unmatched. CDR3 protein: CASTGDRADDEQYF. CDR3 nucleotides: TGTGCCAGCACCGGGGACAGGGCGGATGACGAGCAGTACTTC.

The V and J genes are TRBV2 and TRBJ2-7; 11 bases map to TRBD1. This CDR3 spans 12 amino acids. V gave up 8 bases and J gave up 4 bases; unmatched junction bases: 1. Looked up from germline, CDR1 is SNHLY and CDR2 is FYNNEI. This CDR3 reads CASGTGGYEQYF. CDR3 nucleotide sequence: TGTGCCAGCGGGACAGGGGGGTACGAGCAGTACTTC.

The CDR3 spells CASSERAEETQYF. CDR3 coding DNA: TGTGCCAGCAGTGAGCGGGCAGAAGAGACCCAGTACTTC. V is TRBV2 and J is TRBJ2-5, with a tentative D call TRBD2 (5 bases). The germline V gene has CDR1 SNHLY and CDR2 FYNNEI. This CDR3 spans 13 amino acids. Trimming stripped 3 bases from V and 3 bases from J, with 8 bases between.

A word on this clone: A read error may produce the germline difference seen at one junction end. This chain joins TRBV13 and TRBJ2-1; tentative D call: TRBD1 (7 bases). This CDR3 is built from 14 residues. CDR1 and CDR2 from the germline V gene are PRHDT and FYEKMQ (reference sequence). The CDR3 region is CASSLGQEGNEQFF. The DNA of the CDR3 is TGTGCCAGCAGCCTAGGACAGGAGGGGAATGAGCAGTTCTTC.

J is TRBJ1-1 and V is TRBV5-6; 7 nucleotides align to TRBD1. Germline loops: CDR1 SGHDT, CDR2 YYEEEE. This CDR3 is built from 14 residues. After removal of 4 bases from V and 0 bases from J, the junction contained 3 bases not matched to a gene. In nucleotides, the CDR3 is TGTGCCAGCAGCATGGGACAGTTGAACACTGAAGCTTTCTTT. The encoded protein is CASSMGQLNTEAFF.

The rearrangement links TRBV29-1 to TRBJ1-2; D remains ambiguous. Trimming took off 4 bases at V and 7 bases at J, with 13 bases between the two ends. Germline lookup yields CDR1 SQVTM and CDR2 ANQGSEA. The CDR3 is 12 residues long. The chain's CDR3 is CSVAQPPGGYTF. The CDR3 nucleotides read TGCAGCGTTGCACAGCCTCCGGGTGGCTACACCTTC.

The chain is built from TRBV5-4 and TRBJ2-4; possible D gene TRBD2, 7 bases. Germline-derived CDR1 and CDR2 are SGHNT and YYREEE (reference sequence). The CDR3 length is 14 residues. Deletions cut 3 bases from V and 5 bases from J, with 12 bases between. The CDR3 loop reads CASSSRGAENIQYF. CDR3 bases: TGTGCCAGCAGCTCCCGGGGGGCGGAAAACATTCAGTACTTC.

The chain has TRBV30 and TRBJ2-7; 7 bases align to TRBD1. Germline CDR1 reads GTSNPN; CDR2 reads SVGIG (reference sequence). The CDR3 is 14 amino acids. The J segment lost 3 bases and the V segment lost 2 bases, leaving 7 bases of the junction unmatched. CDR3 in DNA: TGTGCCTGGAGTCCCAGGGGGTATATCTACGAGCAGTACTTC. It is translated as CAWSPRGYIYEQYF.

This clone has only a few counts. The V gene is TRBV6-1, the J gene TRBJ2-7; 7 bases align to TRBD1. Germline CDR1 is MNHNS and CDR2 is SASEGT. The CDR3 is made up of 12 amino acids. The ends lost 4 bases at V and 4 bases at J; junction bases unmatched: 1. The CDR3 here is CASSGTGYEQYF. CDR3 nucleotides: TGTGCCAGCAGTGGGACAGGTTACGAGCAGTACTTC.

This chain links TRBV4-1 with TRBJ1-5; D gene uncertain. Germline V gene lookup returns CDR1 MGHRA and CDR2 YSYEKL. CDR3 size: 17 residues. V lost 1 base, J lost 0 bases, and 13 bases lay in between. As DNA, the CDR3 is TGCGCCAGCAGCCAAGCTCTAGGATTAAATAGCAATCAGCCCCAGCATTTT. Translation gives CASSQALGLNSNQPQHF.

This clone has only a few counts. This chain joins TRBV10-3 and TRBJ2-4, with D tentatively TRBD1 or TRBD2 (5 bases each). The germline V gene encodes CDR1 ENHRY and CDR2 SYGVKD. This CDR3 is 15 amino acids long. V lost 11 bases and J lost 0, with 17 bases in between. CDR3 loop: CAPGQLRLAKNIQYF. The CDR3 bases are TGTGCCCCGGGGCAGTTACGGCTAGCCAAAAACATTCAGTACTTC.

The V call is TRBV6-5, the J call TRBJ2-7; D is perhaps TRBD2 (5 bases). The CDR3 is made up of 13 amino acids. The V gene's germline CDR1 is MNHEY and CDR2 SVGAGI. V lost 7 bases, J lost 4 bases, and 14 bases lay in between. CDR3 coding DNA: TGTGCCAGCAAGAGACACCGCGGGTACGAGCAGTACTTC. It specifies CASKRHRGYEQYF.

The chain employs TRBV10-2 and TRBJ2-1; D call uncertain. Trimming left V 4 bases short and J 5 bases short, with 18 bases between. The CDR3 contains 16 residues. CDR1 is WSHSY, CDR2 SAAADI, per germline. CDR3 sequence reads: CASSVEHITLHNEQFF. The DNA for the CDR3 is TGCGCCAGCAGTGTAGAACACATCACCCTCCACAATGAGCAGTTCTTC.

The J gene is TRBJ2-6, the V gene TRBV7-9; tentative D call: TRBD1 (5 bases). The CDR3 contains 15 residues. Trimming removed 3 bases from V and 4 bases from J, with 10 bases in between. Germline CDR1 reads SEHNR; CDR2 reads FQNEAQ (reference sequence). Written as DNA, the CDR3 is TGTGCCAGCAGCTTCGCAGGGTCAGGGGCCAACGTCCTGACTTTC. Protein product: CASSFAGSGANVLTF.

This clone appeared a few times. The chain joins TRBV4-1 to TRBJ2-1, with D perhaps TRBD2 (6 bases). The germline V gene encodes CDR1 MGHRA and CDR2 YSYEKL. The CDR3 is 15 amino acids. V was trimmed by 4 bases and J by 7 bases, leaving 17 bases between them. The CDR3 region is CASSPWDFNRNEQFF. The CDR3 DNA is TGCGCCAGCAGCCCTTGGGACTTCAACAGGAATGAGCAGTTCTTC.

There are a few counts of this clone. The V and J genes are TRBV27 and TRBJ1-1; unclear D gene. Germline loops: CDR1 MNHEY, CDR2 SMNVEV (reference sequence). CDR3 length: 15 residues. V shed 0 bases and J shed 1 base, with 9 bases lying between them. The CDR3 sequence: CASSLSQVANTEAFF. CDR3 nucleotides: TGTGCCAGCAGTTTATCGCAGGTAGCGAACACTGAAGCTTTCTTT.

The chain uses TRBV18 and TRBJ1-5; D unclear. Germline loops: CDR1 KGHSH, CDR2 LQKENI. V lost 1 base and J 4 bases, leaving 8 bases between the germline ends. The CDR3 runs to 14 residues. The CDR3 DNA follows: TGTGCCAGCTCACCACGGGCAGAGAATCAGCCCCAGCATTTT. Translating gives CASSPRAENQPQHF.

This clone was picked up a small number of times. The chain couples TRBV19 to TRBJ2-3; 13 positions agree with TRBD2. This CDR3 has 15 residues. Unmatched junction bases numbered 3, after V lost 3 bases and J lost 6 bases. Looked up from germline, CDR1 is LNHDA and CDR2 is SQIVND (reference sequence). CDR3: CASSIGTSGADTQYF. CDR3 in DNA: TGTGCCAGTAGTATTGGGACTAGCGGGGCCGATACGCAGTATTTT.

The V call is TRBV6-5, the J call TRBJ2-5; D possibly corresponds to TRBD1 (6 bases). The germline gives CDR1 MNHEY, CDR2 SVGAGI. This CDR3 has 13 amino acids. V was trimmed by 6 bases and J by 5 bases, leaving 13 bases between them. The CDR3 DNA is TGTGCCAGCAGCGTTACAGGGTTCGAGACCCAGTACTTC. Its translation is CASSVTGFETQYF.

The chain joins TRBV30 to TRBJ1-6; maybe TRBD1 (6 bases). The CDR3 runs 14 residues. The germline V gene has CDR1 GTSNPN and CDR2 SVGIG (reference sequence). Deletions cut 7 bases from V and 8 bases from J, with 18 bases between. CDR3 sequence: CAYAQGRDDSPLHF. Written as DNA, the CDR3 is TGTGCCTATGCACAGGGACGAGATGATTCACCCCTCCACTTT.

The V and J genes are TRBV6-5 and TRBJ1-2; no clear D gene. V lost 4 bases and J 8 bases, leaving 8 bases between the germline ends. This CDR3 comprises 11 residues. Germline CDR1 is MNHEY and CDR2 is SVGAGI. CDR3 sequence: CASSFGEGYTF. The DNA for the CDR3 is TGTGCCAGCAGTTTCGGCGAGGGCTACACCTTC.

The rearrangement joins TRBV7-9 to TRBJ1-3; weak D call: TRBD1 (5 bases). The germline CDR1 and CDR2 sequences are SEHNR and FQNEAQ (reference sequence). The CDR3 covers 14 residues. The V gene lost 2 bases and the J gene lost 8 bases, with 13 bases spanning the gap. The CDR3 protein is CASSLTGGADTIYF. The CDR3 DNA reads TGTGCCAGCAGCTTAACGGGTGGGGCGGACACCATATATTTT. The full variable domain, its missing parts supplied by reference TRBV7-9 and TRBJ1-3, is DTGVSQNPRHKITKRGQNVTFRCDPISEHNRLYWYRQTLGQGPEFLTYFQNEAQLEKSRLLSDRFSAERPKGSFSTLEIQRTEQGDSAMYLCASSLTGGADTIYFGEGSWLTVV.

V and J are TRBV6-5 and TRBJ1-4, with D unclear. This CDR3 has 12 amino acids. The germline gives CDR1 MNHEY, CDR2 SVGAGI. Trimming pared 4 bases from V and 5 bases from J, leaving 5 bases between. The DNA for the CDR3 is TGTGCCAGCAGTTCCCAAAATGAAAAACTGTTTTTT. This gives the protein CASSSQNEKLFF.